One and the same sample provided the 16 T cell receptor beta chains below, sequenced in a study of T-cell reconstitution after alpha-beta-depleted transplantation in children. Preparation of the TCRbeta library used unique molecular identifiers. TCRdb passed the PCR reads through MiXCR, listing each CDR3 protein once. The profile shows some 440,000 distinct CDR3 sequences, 15% to 20% of them singletons. This specimen consisted of PBMCs, mostly from graft donor cells, obtained 360 days after TCRalphabeta/CD19-depleted stem cell transplant. The receptors were sampled from a boy under three years old who had a stem cell transplant for Wiskott-Aldrich syndrome, so the T cells may come from the graft donor.

The chain's CDR3 is CASSVGLGPGGNTIYF. The CDR3 nucleotides read TGTGCCAGCAGCGTAGGTTTGGGACCAGGAGGAAACACCATATATTTT. V is TRBV9 and J is TRBJ1-3; D possibly corresponds to TRBD1 (5 bases). The CDR3 is 16 amino acids. The V and J ends lost 0 bases and 4 bases respectively, with 14 bases between them. Germline CDR1 is SGDLS and CDR2 is YYNGEE. Looking up the rest from reference TRBV9 and TRBJ1-3 gives the full variable domain: DSGVTQTPKHLITATGQRVTLRCSPRSGDLSVYWYQQSLDQGLQFLIQYYNGEERAKGNILERFSAQQFPDLHSELNLSSLELGDSALYFCASSVGLGPGGNTIYFGEGSWLTVV.

The V and J genes are TRBV7-2 and TRBJ2-7; the D call may be TRBD1 or TRBD2 (5 bases each). This CDR3 comprises 12 residues. Germline CDR1 is SGHTA and CDR2 is FQGNSA. Trimming left V 5 bases short and J 5 bases short, with 10 bases between. The CDR3 spells CASSPLGDEQYF. In nucleotides, the CDR3 is TGTGCCAGCAGCCCACTAGGGGACGAGCAGTACTTC.

This clonotype occurred once. The chain has TRBV2 and TRBJ2-3, with D unclear. CDR1 and CDR2 from the germline V gene are SNHLY and FYNNEI. The V and J ends lost 7 bases and 3 bases respectively, with 2 bases between them. The CDR3 covers 10 residues. The CDR3 DNA reads TGTGCCAGCAAAACAGATACGCAGTATTTT. The encoded protein is CASKTDTQYF. Based on the CDR3 plus reference TRBV2 and TRBJ2-3, the full variable domain is EPEVTQTPSHQVTQMGQEVILRCVPISNHLYFYWYRQILGQKVEFLVSFYNNEISEKSEIFDDQFSVERPDGSNFTLKIRSTKLEDSAMYFCASKTDTQYFGPGTRLTVL.

The V call is TRBV20-1, the J call TRBJ2-7, with a possible D match to TRBD2 (6 bases). Germline V CDR1 and CDR2: DFQATT, SNEGSKA (reference sequence). The CDR3 spans 15 residues. Between the trimmed V and J ends, which lost 1 base and 0 bases, there was a span of 13 bases. The CDR3 sequence: CSARVSGRHSYEQYF. The DNA for the CDR3 is TGCAGTGCTAGAGTGTCTGGGAGGCACTCCTACGAGCAGTACTTC.

This clonotype appeared many times. This chain links TRBV7-9 with TRBJ2-3; tentatively, D is TRBD1 (6 bases). From germline, CDR1 is SEHNR and CDR2 FQNEAQ (reference sequence). The CDR3 spans 15 residues. Trimming cost V 2 bases and J 0 bases, with 9 bases left between them. CDR3 in DNA: TGTGCCAGCAGCTTAAAAGGGGGTAGCACAGATACGCAGTATTTT. It codes for CASSLKGGSTDTQYF. Looking up the rest from reference TRBV7-9 and TRBJ2-3 gives the full variable domain: DTGVSQNPRHKITKRGQNVTFRCDPISEHNRLYWYRQTLGQGPEFLTYFQNEAQLEKSRLLSDRFSAERPKGSFSTLEIQRTEQGDSAMYLCASSLKGGSTDTQYFGPGTRLTVL.

This chain joins TRBV6-2 or TRBV6-3 and TRBJ2-7; TRBD2 aligns across 8 bases. Trimming removed 6 bases from V and 0 bases from J; junction bases left unmatched: 7. The CDR3 length is 15 residues. The germline CDR1 and CDR2 sequences are MNHEY and SVGEGT. CDR3 nucleotide sequence: TGTGCCAGCAGCCCGGGAGGGCCTGCCTCCTACGAGCAGTACTTC. Amino acids: CASSPGGPASYEQYF.

This clonotype was observed a handful of times. The V gene is TRBV21-1, the J gene TRBJ2-1. TRBV21-1 is annotated as a pseudogene. This CDR3 has 8 residues. In nucleotides, the CDR3 is TGTGCCAGCAGCAAGAGTGGCTTC. Translation gives CASSKSGF.

This clonotype showed up just a few times. The chain combines TRBV27 with TRBJ2-7; D gene uncertain. Trimming removed 6 bases at V and 6 bases at J, with 15 bases between. This CDR3 is built from 13 residues. Germline V gene data show CDR1 as MNHEY and CDR2 as SMNVEV (reference sequence). CDR3 protein: CASSLRPGREQYF. In DNA form, the CDR3 reads TGTGCCAGCAGCCTTCGTCCAGGTCGCGAGCAGTACTTC.

The V and J genes are TRBV4-1 and TRBJ2-2, with D perhaps TRBD1 or TRBD2 (5 bases each). CDR1 and CDR2 (germline): MGHRA, YSYEKL. V shed 3 bases and J shed 1 base, with 9 bases lying between them. The CDR3 is 15 residues long. The chain's CDR3 is CASSQGRLNTGELFF. The CDR3, as DNA: TGCGCCAGCAGCCAGGGACGGTTGAACACCGGGGAGCTGTTTTTT.

The V call is TRBV20-1, the J call TRBJ2-7; 8 bases match TRBD1. Per germline, CDR1 DFQATT and CDR2 SNEGSKA (reference sequence). CDR3 length: 14 residues. V lost 4 bases, J lost 2 bases, and 7 bases stayed unmatched. This CDR3 reads CSATRDRGPYEQYF. DNA of the CDR3: TGCAGTGCTACCCGAGACAGGGGACCCTACGAGCAGTACTTC.

The chain has TRBV18 and TRBJ2-2; no clear D gene. The V gene lost 1 base and the J gene lost 0 bases, with 9 bases spanning the gap. CDR1 is KGHSH, CDR2 LQKENI, per germline. The CDR3 has 16 residues. This CDR3 reads CASSPLADPNTGELFF. CDR3 in DNA: TGTGCCAGCTCACCACTGGCGGATCCGAACACCGGGGAGCTGTTTTTT.

The chain employs TRBV14 and TRBJ2-1, with 8 bases identical to TRBD2. The CDR3 totals 16 residues. Germline V gives CDR1 SGHDN, CDR2 FVKESK. The V segment lost 2 bases and the J segment 7 bases; nucleotides outside the gene matches: 10. The CDR3 loop reads CASSQSVPGGWNEQFF. CDR3 coding DNA: TGTGCCAGCAGCCAATCAGTGCCGGGAGGGTGGAATGAGCAGTTCTTC.

As DNA, the CDR3 is TGTGCCTCCTCCGAGGGGCTCCAAGAGACCCAGTACTTC. Translation gives CASSEGLQETQYF. The chain uses TRBV10-3 and TRBJ2-5; perhaps D is TRBD1 or TRBD2 (5 bases each). Trimming cost V 11 bases and J 1 base, with 14 bases left between them. The germline CDR1 and CDR2 sequences are ENHRY and SYGVKD. This CDR3 has 13 residues.

This clonotype came up a few times. The chain employs TRBV12-3 or TRBV12-4 and TRBJ2-2; 9 bases match TRBD1. The CDR3 runs 14 residues. V lost 7 bases and J lost 4; bases outside the gene matches: 4. The CDR3 protein is CASTTGGSTGELFF. The CDR3 nucleotides read TGTGCCAGCACGACAGGGGGGAGCACCGGGGAGCTGTTTTTT.

There are many counts of this clonotype. This chain joins TRBV4-2 and TRBJ2-2; the D gene could be TRBD1 or TRBD2 (6 bases each). This CDR3 spans 16 amino acids. CDR1 and CDR2 from the germline V gene are LGHNA and YNFKEQ. Trimming removed 1 base from V and 7 bases from J, with 16 bases in between. The CDR3 is CASSQGNKGGGGELFF. The CDR3 DNA reads TGTGCCAGCAGCCAAGGGAATAAGGGGGGCGGCGGGGAGCTGTTTTTT.

This clonotype was found a few times. The chain joins TRBV27 to TRBJ2-6; 7 positions agree with TRBD1. Germline CDR1 and CDR2: MNHEY and SMNVEV (reference sequence). V dropped 6 bases and J dropped 0; count of bases not matched to a gene: 8. This CDR3 spans 17 amino acids. The CDR3 protein is CASSNTGAYSGANVLTF. The CDR3 DNA sequence: TGTGCCAGCAGCAATACAGGGGCTTACTCTGGGGCCAACGTCCTGACTTTC.